Following are 5 T cell receptor beta chains from one sample sequenced in a study of shared clonotypes between healthy human individuals. Naive CD8 cells were CD45RO-negative, positively selected for CCR7, excluding terminally differentiated effector memory CD45RA+ cells. Produced via immunoSEQ multiplex PCR; TCRdb's table is partial and in-frame only. Here the sample spans roughly 570,000 clones, roughly 98% being singletons. Specimen: naive CD8+ T cells sorted from blood. These receptors all come from a man younger than 45 in good health.

V usage is TRBV6-5 and J usage is TRBJ2-1; D ambiguous. V was clipped by 6 bases and J by 0 bases, with 12 bases between them. From germline, CDR1 is MNHEY and CDR2 SVGAGI. This CDR3 region has 15 residues. The CDR3 here is CASRIGPSSYNEQFF. In DNA form, the CDR3 reads TGTGCCAGCAGAATAGGACCAAGCTCCTACAATGAGCAGTTCTTC.

The chain is built from TRBV4-1 and TRBJ2-1; 9 bases map to TRBD1. Germline trimming cut 3 bases from V and 5 bases from J; bases unmatched to any gene: 8. The V gene's germline CDR1 is MGHRA and CDR2 YSYEKL. This CDR3 spans 16 amino acids. The CDR3 sequence: CASSQRGGTGNNEQFF. The DNA for the CDR3 is TGCGCCAGCAGCCAGCGGGGTGGGACAGGGAACAATGAGCAGTTCTTC.

V usage is TRBV13 and J usage is TRBJ1-2; D ambiguous. Germline CDR1 and CDR2: PRHDT and FYEKMQ (reference sequence). The CDR3 runs 13 residues. With 2 bases removed from V and 6 bases from J, the gap between germline ends came to 10 bases. CDR3 residues: CASSLSVPDGYTF. Here the CDR3 DNA reads TGTGCCAGCAGCTTATCGGTACCAGATGGCTACACCTTC. Variable domain in full (rest from reference TRBV13 and TRBJ1-2): AAGVIQSPRHLIKEKRETATLKCYPIPRHDTVYWYQQGPGQDPQFLISFYEKMQSDKGSIPDRFSAQQFSDYHSELNMSSLELGDSALYFCASSLSVPDGYTFGSGTRLTVV.

The CDR3 protein is CASRMGQGARGYTF. The CDR3 DNA is TGTGCCAGCAGGATGGGACAGGGGGCGAGGGGCTACACCTTC. V gene TRBV27 combines with J gene TRBJ1-2; 12 bases are a match to TRBD1. The CDR3 sequence is 14 residues long. Losses at the gene ends were 6 bases for V and 8 bases for J; bases not matched to a gene: 7. Germline V lookup: CDR1 MNHEY, CDR2 SMNVEV (reference sequence).

V usage is TRBV4-1 and J usage is TRBJ2-7; 9 positions match TRBD2. J lost 6 bases, V lost 0 bases, and 6 bases had no gene match. Germline V lookup: CDR1 MGHRA, CDR2 YSYEKL. The CDR3 is made up of 15 amino acids. This CDR3 reads CASSQEWTSEVEQYF. In DNA, the CDR3 is TGCGCCAGCAGCCAAGAATGGACTAGCGAAGTCGAGCAGTACTTC.